Here is one TCR beta chain with its context. TCRdb's copy holds only in-frame clones and misses some; the assay was immunoSEQ multiplex PCR. The table includes about 1 million clones, approximately 72% detected once. V dropped 7 bases and J dropped 7; count of bases not matched to a gene: 10. The CDR3 totals 14 residues. The V gene's germline CDR1 is MNHNS and CDR2 SASEGT. The sample belongs to a study of shared clonotypes between healthy human individuals. The sample comprised memory CD4+ T cells sorted from blood. Indicated subset: CD45RA-negative fraction. The chain has TRBV6-1 and TRBJ1-5; 7 bases line up with TRBD1. The clonotype originates from a young man in good health. The CDR3: CASMFGQVDQPQHF. CDR3 in DNA: TGTGCCAGCATGTTCGGACAGGTTGACCAGCCCCAGCATTTT.